A single sample is the source of the 10 T cell receptor beta chains below, sequenced in a study of blood T cell repertoires in COVID-19. The protocol was immunoSEQ multiplex PCR, while the TCRdb copy is restricted to in-frame clones and leaves out a portion. The sample consists of around 450,000 clones, about 89% of them appearing once. The material sequenced was peripheral blood. The source of these receptors is a woman aged 25 to 45 with acute or convalescent COVID-19.

The CDR3 loop is CASSQIAGILPSPLHF. The DNA of the CDR3 is TGTGCCAGCAGCCAAATTGCAGGGATATTGCCTTCACCCCTCCACTTT. This chain links TRBV3-1 (or the pseudogene TRBV3-2) with TRBJ1-6; D is possibly TRBD1 (5 bases). This CDR3 comprises 16 residues. CDR1 and CDR2 (germline): LGHDT, YNNKEL (reference sequence). Trimming left V 2 bases short and J 9 bases short, with 17 bases between.

The chain carries TRBV3-1 (or the pseudogene TRBV3-2) and TRBJ1-6, with D possibly being TRBD1 (6 bases). CDR3 length: 15 amino acids. V was cut by 4 bases and J by 9 bases, with 16 bases left in between. Germline V gene lookup returns CDR1 LGHDT and CDR2 YNNKEL (reference sequence). The CDR3 DNA follows: TGTGCCAGCAGCCTAGAGGGGACAAGAGGTTCACCCCTCCACTTT. It codes for CASSLEGTRGSPLHF.

The chain joins TRBV12-3 or TRBV12-4 to TRBJ2-5; perhaps TRBD2 as D (5 bases). CDR3 size: 13 residues. V was clipped by 8 bases and J by 5 bases, with 15 bases between them. The CDR3 sequence is CASGLLVHETQYF. DNA of the CDR3: TGTGCCAGCGGACTCCTAGTTCACGAGACCCAGTACTTC.

CDR3 sequence reads: CASRDSGEAFF. DNA of the CDR3: TGTGCCAGCAGGGACAGCGGTGAAGCTTTCTTT. The chain uses TRBV7-9 and TRBJ1-1, with a tentative D call TRBD1 (6 bases). V was pared by 6 bases and J by 7 bases, with 9 bases between. The CDR3 loop spans 11 amino acids. Germline V CDR1 and CDR2: SEHNR, FQNEAQ (reference sequence).

Here the CDR3 DNA reads TGTGCCAGCAGCCTGGGACAGTGGTATGGCTACACCTTC. It translates to CASSLGQWYGYTF. The V gene is TRBV3-1 (or the pseudogene TRBV3-2), the J gene TRBJ1-2; 7 bases agree with TRBD1. CDR1 is LGHDT, CDR2 YNNKEL, per germline (reference sequence). This CDR3 has 13 amino acids. The ends lost 4 bases at V and 5 bases at J; junction bases unmatched: 4.

This clone was counted once. The chain has TRBV18 and TRBJ2-7; the D gene is possibly TRBD1 (5 bases). Deletions cut 8 bases from V and 0 bases from J, with 8 bases between. The CDR3 totals 12 residues. Per germline, CDR1 KGHSH and CDR2 LQKENI. DNA for the CDR3: TGTGCCAGCGGACAAAGCTCCTACGAGCAGTACTTC. Its translation: CASGQSSYEQYF.

The chain couples TRBV6-5 to TRBJ1-6, with 8 bases aligning to TRBD1. The CDR3 totals 14 residues. The ends lost 8 bases at V and 10 bases at J; junction bases unmatched: 10. The germline CDR1 and CDR2 sequences are MNHEY and SVGAGI. CDR3 sequence: CASRRQGFWSPLHF. CDR3 sequence (DNA): TGTGCCAGCCGCAGACAGGGGTTTTGGTCACCCCTCCACTTT.

This chain joins TRBV28 and TRBJ2-3; 8 bases are shared with TRBD2. This CDR3 contains 15 residues. V shed 6 bases and J 5 bases; nucleotides not matched to a gene: 10. Germline-derived CDR1 and CDR2 are MDHEN and SYDVKM. The CDR3 DNA is TGTGCCAGCAGCCGGGCGGGGGGCCGGAAAGATACGCAGTATTTT. This translates into CASSRAGGRKDTQYF. Supplemented by reference TRBV28 and TRBJ2-3, the full variable domain reads DVKVTQSSRYLVKRTGEKVFLECVQDMDHENMFWYRQDPGLGLRLIYFSYDVKMKEKGDIPEGYSVSREKKERFSLILESASTNQTSMYLCASSRAGGRKDTQYFGPGTRLTVL.

CDR3 nucleotides: TGCAGCGTTGTGGCGGAACATGCTAACTATGGCTACACCTTC. This gives the protein CSVVAEHANYGYTF. The genes are TRBV29-1 and TRBJ1-2; no definite D call. V dropped 4 bases and J dropped 0 bases, with 12 bases sitting between them. The CDR3 covers 14 residues. Germline V gives CDR1 SQVTM, CDR2 ANQGSEA.

The rearrangement uses TRBV5-1 and TRBJ1-6; D is uncertain. The CDR3 is made up of 17 amino acids. Deletions cut 4 bases from V and 6 bases from J, with 20 bases between. In germline, CDR1 is SGHRS, CDR2 YFSETQ. Here the CDR3 DNA reads TGCGCCAGCAGCCCCTACACAGACCGCCTTCCTAATTCACCCCTCCACTTT. Its protein is CASSPYTDRLPNSPLHF.